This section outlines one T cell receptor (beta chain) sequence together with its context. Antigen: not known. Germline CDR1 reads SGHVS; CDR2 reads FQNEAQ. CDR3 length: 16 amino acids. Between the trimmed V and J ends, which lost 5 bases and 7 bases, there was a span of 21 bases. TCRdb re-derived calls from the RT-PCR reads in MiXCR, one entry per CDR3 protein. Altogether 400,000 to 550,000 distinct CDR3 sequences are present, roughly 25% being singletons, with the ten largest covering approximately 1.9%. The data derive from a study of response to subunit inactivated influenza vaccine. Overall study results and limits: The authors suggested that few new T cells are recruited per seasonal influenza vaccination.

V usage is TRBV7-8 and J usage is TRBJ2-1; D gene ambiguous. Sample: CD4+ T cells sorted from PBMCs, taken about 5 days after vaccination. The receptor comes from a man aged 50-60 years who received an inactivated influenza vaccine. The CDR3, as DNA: TGTGCCAGCAGCCGATCAGGAGCAGGCGAGTCGAATGAGCAGTTCTTC. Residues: CASSRSGAGESNEQFF. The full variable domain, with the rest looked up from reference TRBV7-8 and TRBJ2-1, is GAGVSQSPRYKVAKRGQDVALRCDPISGHVSLFWYQQALGQGPEFLTYFQNEAQLDKSGLPSDRFFAERPEGSVSTLKIQRTQQEDSAVYLCASSRSGAGESNEQFFGPGTRLTVL.